One and the same sample provided the 29 T cell receptor beta chains below, sequenced in a study of cytomegalovirus exposure and HLA in healthy donors. The PCR employed 60 Vbeta primers together with 13 Jbeta primers. Sequencing was performed with immunoSEQ multiplex PCR; in TCRdb, only in-frame clones are kept and a portion is missing. The sample shows 150,000 or so clones, approximately 82% of them seen only once. The sequencing sample was made of PBMCs. These receptors were collected from a woman aged 50 to 60 in good health and CMV-seropositive.

Many counts were recorded for this clone. The chain has TRBV4-1 and TRBJ1-5; 7 bases map to TRBD1. Unmatched junction bases numbered 2, after V lost 3 bases and J lost 3 bases. CDR1 MGHRA and CDR2 YSYEKL come from the germline V gene. The CDR3 contains 14 residues. This chain's CDR3 is CASSQGQYNQPQHF. The CDR3 region has the DNA TGCGCCAGCAGCCAGGGACAGTACAATCAGCCCCAGCATTTT.

CDR3 protein: CASSSGQGGHNEQFF. The CDR3 nucleotides are TGTGCCAGCAGCTCGGGACAGGGTGGTCACAATGAGCAGTTCTTC. The chain couples TRBV7-9 to TRBJ2-1, with 9 bases lining up with TRBD1. The CDR3 is 15 amino acids. The junction had 6 bases not matched to a gene; V was cut back by 4 bases and J by 5 bases. Germline CDR1 is SEHNR and CDR2 is FQNEAQ (reference sequence).

The chain couples TRBV7-9 to TRBJ1-1; D is unclear. Germline loops: CDR1 SEHNR, CDR2 FQNEAQ (reference sequence). The CDR3 has 13 residues. Trimming took 4 bases from V and 3 from J, leaving 9 bases between them. CDR3 DNA sequence: TGTGCCAGCAGCTCAATAAGAGACACTGAAGCTTTCTTT. Its translation is CASSSIRDTEAFF.

V gene TRBV21-1 combines with J gene TRBJ1-4; no check of the table's D call, TRBD1, against the DNA was made. TRBV21-1 is flagged as a pseudogene. The CDR3 loop spans 17 amino acids. Written as DNA, the CDR3 is TGTGCCAGCAGCAAAAAACCCACAGGGGGCCCCAATGAAAAACTGTTTTTT. Translation: CASSKKPTGGPNEKLFF.

The rearrangement joins TRBV2 to TRBJ2-6, with 8 bases aligning to TRBD2. Germline V lookup: CDR1 SNHLY, CDR2 FYNNEI. This CDR3 spans 15 amino acids. V shed 4 bases and J 2 bases; nucleotides not matched to a gene: 1. The CDR3 here is CASSVGGAGANVLTF. The CDR3 DNA is TGTGCCAGCAGTGTCGGGGGGGCTGGGGCCAACGTCCTGACTTTC.

The chain has TRBV7-9 and TRBJ2-1, with D perhaps TRBD1 (6 bases). The germline V and J ends were trimmed by 5 bases and 3 bases, with 14 bases remaining between them. This CDR3 has 15 amino acids. Per the germline V gene, CDR1 is SEHNR and CDR2 is FQNEAQ (reference sequence). The CDR3 spells CASSAQGTIYNEQFF. CDR3 nucleotide sequence: TGTGCCAGCAGCGCACAGGGTACGATCTACAATGAGCAGTTCTTC.

The chain has TRBV29-1 and TRBJ2-1, with 11 bases aligning to TRBD2. V lost 6 bases, J lost 7 bases, and 5 bases stayed unmatched. Germline V gene sequence: CDR1 SQVTM, CDR2 ANQGSEA. CDR3 length: 13 residues. CDR3 nucleotides: TGCAGCGTGGGACTAGCGGCTCATAATGAGCAGTTCTTC. Translation: CSVGLAAHNEQFF.

The chain is built from TRBV10-3 and TRBJ2-5; D perhaps matches TRBD1 (6 bases). The V end was cut by 3 bases, the J end by 5 bases, with 10 bases between. The CDR3 spans 13 residues. Germline assignment: CDR1 ENHRY and CDR2 SYGVKD. The CDR3 protein is CAISDGGAETQYF. The CDR3 DNA is TGTGCCATCAGTGATGGGGGCGCGGAGACCCAGTACTTC.

This clone was seen once. V gene TRBV7-8 combines with J gene TRBJ1-6, with D unclear. CDR1 and CDR2 from the germline V gene are SGHVS and FQNEAQ. Trimming removed 9 bases from V and 7 bases from J, with 13 bases in between. The CDR3 consists of 13 residues. CDR3 in DNA: TGTGCCAGTGCCTGGGTGGAGAATTCACCCCTCCACTTT. Protein: CASAWVENSPLHF.

The V gene is TRBV4-1, the J gene TRBJ2-3, with 10 bases matching TRBD2. Germline CDR1 is MGHRA and CDR2 is YSYEKL. J gave up 1 base and V 3 bases, and 4 bases lay outside the gene matches. CDR3 length equals 16 residues. For the CDR3, the DNA is TGCGCCAGCAGCCACGCCCTAGCGGGGGGCACAGATACGCAGTATTTT. Translated, it gives CASSHALAGGTDTQYF.

The chain couples TRBV6-1 to TRBJ1-5, with D possibly matching TRBD1 (6 bases). The length of the CDR3 is 14 residues. Per the germline V gene, CDR1 is MNHNS and CDR2 is SASEGT. Trimming removed 6 bases at V and 3 bases at J, with 12 bases between. CDR3 protein: CASRAGTSNQPQHF. The CDR3 DNA is TGTGCCAGCAGGGCCGGGACATCCAATCAGCCCCAGCATTTT.

V usage is TRBV5-6 and J usage is TRBJ1-2; D gene uncertain. CDR1 is SGHDT, CDR2 YYEEEE, per germline. The CDR3 has 13 amino acids. The V and J ends lost 4 bases and 7 bases respectively, with 14 bases between them. CDR3 bases: TGTGCCAGCAGCCCCCCCGAACTTGGTGGCTACACCTTC. It specifies CASSPPELGGYTF.

The chain carries TRBV28 and TRBJ2-1; 11 bases are a match to TRBD1. The germline gives CDR1 MDHEN, CDR2 SYDVKM. CDR3 length: 14 amino acids. V lost 7 bases to trimming and J lost 3 bases; unmatched junction nucleotides: 2. For the CDR3, the DNA is TGTGCCAGCACCGGGACAGGGGGCTACAATGAGCAGTTCTTC. Protein sequence: CASTGTGGYNEQFF. Full variable domain (rest looked up from reference TRBV28 and TRBJ2-1): DVKVTQSSRYLVKRTGEKVFLECVQDMDHENMFWYRQDPGLGLRLIYFSYDVKMKEKGDIPEGYSVSREKKERFSLILESASTNQTSMYLCASTGTGGYNEQFFGPGTRLTVL.

Only one count was recorded for this clone. The CDR3 DNA reads as TGTGCCAGTAGTATAGCCGGGACTAGCGACTACGAGCAGTACTTC. Protein: CASSIAGTSDYEQYF. The chain has TRBV19 and TRBJ2-7; 10 nucleotides match TRBD2. J was trimmed by 3 bases and V by 1 base; bases with no gene match: 3. CDR1 is LNHDA, CDR2 SQIVND, per germline (reference sequence). The CDR3 extends over 15 amino acids.

V gene TRBV7-2 combines with J gene TRBJ1-4; D gene uncertain. CDR1 is SGHTA, CDR2 FQGNSA, per germline. The V end was cut by 2 bases, the J end by 5 bases, with 18 bases between. This CDR3 comprises 17 residues. The CDR3 is CASSLKVWEGMNEKLFF. The CDR3 DNA sequence: TGTGCCAGCAGCTTAAAGGTCTGGGAGGGAATGAATGAAAAACTGTTTTTT.

This rearrangement joins TRBV2 to TRBJ1-4; D is perhaps TRBD1 (6 bases). Germline V gives CDR1 SNHLY, CDR2 FYNNEI. V lost 1 base to trimming and J lost 0 bases, with 9 bases between them. This CDR3 region has 16 residues. As DNA, the CDR3 is TGTGCCAGCAGTGAAGTCAGGGGTGCAACTAATGAAAAACTGTTTTTT. This gives the protein CASSEVRGATNEKLFF.

The chain employs TRBV6-6 and TRBJ2-5; D gene uncertain. CDR1 is MNHNY and CDR2 is SVGAGI in the germline V gene (reference sequence). The V end was cut by 2 bases, the J end by 11 bases, with 12 bases between. The CDR3 is 12 amino acids. This CDR3 reads CASSYLGSEQYF. CDR3 DNA: TGTGCCAGCAGTTACCTTGGTTCGGAGCAGTACTTC.

This chain uses TRBV5-5 with TRBJ2-7; 8 nucleotides match TRBD2. CDR1 is SGHKS, CDR2 YYEKEE, per germline (reference sequence). Losses at the gene ends were 2 bases for V and 4 bases for J; bases not matched to a gene: 8. The CDR3 covers 15 residues. The CDR3 DNA sequence: TGTGCCAGCAGCTTCGGAGCGGGGGTACAATACGAGCAGTACTTC. It codes for CASSFGAGVQYEQYF.

This chain links TRBV29-1 with TRBJ2-3, with D tentatively TRBD1 (6 bases). This CDR3 has 13 residues. Trimming took 8 bases from V and 9 from J, leaving 21 bases between them. Germline V CDR1 and CDR2: SQVTM, ANQGSEA. The CDR3 sequence is CSLRDPRGWTQYF. CDR3 sequence (DNA): TGCAGCCTACGGGACCCCAGGGGATGGACGCAGTATTTT.

The chain links TRBV5-6 to TRBJ1-1, with D perhaps matching TRBD1 (6 bases). Germline V CDR1 and CDR2: SGHDT, YYEEEE. This CDR3 is built from 15 residues. With 2 bases removed from V and 0 bases from J, the gap between germline ends came to 11 bases. The CDR3 DNA sequence: TGTGCCAGCAGCTTACGGACAGCCATGAACACTGAAGCTTTCTTT. Protein product: CASSLRTAMNTEAFF.

The V gene is TRBV28, the J gene TRBJ1-2; tentatively, D is TRBD1 (5 bases). This CDR3 has 12 amino acids. Germline CDR1 is MDHEN and CDR2 is SYDVKM. V dropped 8 bases and J dropped 7 bases, with 14 bases sitting between them. CDR3 DNA sequence: TGTGCCAGCTCTGCAGGGCCGGGTGGCTACACCTTC. Translated: CASSAGPGGYTF.

The chain carries TRBV29-1 and TRBJ1-2; a weak D match, TRBD1 (5 bases). The germline V gene encodes CDR1 SQVTM and CDR2 ANQGSEA. This CDR3 has 13 residues. V lost 4 bases, J lost 5 bases, and 14 bases lay in between. As DNA, the CDR3 is TGCAGCGTTGGAGGAGGGGAGGGGTATGGCTACACCTTC. Amino acid sequence: CSVGGGEGYGYTF.

This clone appeared once. This chain uses TRBV5-1 with TRBJ1-1, with D hard to call. Germline V gives CDR1 SGHRS, CDR2 YFSETQ. Trimming removed 6 bases from V and 3 bases from J, with 18 bases in between. The CDR3 length is 15 residues. The CDR3 DNA sequence: TGCGCCAGCACCCTGAGGGAGTTGGCGTACACTGAAGCTTTCTTT. Encoded protein: CASTLRELAYTEAFF.

This chain links TRBV29-1 with TRBJ2-3, with D maybe TRBD1 (5 bases). The CDR3 is 14 amino acids. The V and J ends lost 4 bases and 4 bases respectively, with 15 bases between them. Germline V CDR1 and CDR2: SQVTM, ANQGSEA. CDR3 region: CSVAFTQGPDTQYF. CDR3 nucleotides: TGCAGCGTTGCTTTTACGCAGGGTCCAGATACGCAGTATTTT.

The chain couples TRBV28 to TRBJ2-7; 9 positions agree with TRBD1. The ends lost 7 bases at V and 3 bases at J; junction bases unmatched: 7. This CDR3 comprises 14 residues. Germline V gene sequence: CDR1 MDHEN, CDR2 SYDVKM. This CDR3 is CASTIQGASYEQYF. Here the CDR3 DNA reads TGTGCCAGCACGATACAGGGGGCGAGCTACGAGCAGTACTTC. Drawing the rest from reference TRBV28 and TRBJ2-7, the complete variable domain is DVKVTQSSRYLVKRTGEKVFLECVQDMDHENMFWYRQDPGLGLRLIYFSYDVKMKEKGDIPEGYSVSREKKERFSLILESASTNQTSMYLCASTIQGASYEQYFGPGTRLTVT.

In its sample, this clone was seen a few times. The chain has TRBV19 and TRBJ1-5, with D possibly matching TRBD1 (5 bases). The germline CDR1 and CDR2 sequences are LNHDA and SQIVND (reference sequence). The CDR3 is made up of 14 amino acids. V was clipped by 6 bases and J by 5 bases, with 14 bases between them. DNA of the CDR3: TGTGCCAGTAGACCCCTCGTGGGGCATCAGCCCCAGCATTTT. It encodes CASRPLVGHQPQHF.

V is TRBV10-1 and J is TRBJ2-3, with 9 bases lining up with TRBD2. In germline, CDR1 is WNHNN, CDR2 SYGVQD (reference sequence). The CDR3 runs 13 residues. The J segment lost 10 bases and the V segment lost 0 bases, leaving 2 bases of the junction unmatched. CDR3 in amino acids: CASSESLAGSQYF. CDR3 bases: TGCGCCAGCAGTGAGTCACTAGCGGGCTCGCAGTATTTT.

The chain recombines TRBV6-4 with TRBJ1-2; possibly TRBD1 for D (5 bases). From germline, CDR1 is MRHNA and CDR2 SNTAGT. This CDR3 is built from 14 residues. V lost 7 bases and J lost 7, with 19 bases in between. CDR3 nucleotide sequence: TGTGCCAGCACTGCGACCCCTCAGGGAATTGGCTACACCTTC. It is translated as CASTATPQGIGYTF.

J is TRBJ1-6 and V is TRBV14; D might be TRBD1 (6 bases). The CDR3 is 14 amino acids. The germline V and J ends were trimmed by 0 bases and 11 bases, with 11 bases remaining between them. Germline V CDR1 and CDR2: SGHDN, FVKESK. The CDR3 region is CASSQDYRDAPLHF. CDR3 nucleotides: TGTGCCAGCAGCCAAGACTACAGGGATGCACCCCTCCACTTT.